This is a list of T cell receptor beta chains from one sample in a study of blood T cell repertoires in COVID-19. The assay was immunoSEQ multiplex PCR, and TCRdb's table has in-frame clones only and misses some. The repertoire holds about 190,000 clones, with 82% as singletons. Input material: peripheral blood. All receptors derive from a woman aged 60-75 years with COVID-19, enrolled during active disease. The CDR3 runs from the conserved cysteine through the conserved F or W. A D gene is named only where the DNA matches it firmly. Where a row states a size, it is once, few, many or the class of an expanded clone; other rows omit it.

clone_size j_call v_call d_call cdr3_aa cdr3_nt
NA TRBJ1-2 TRBV19 TRBD1 CASHTGTGNGYTF TGTGCCAGTCATACCGGGACAGGGAATGGCTACACCTTC
NA TRBJ1-5 TRBV19 TRBD1 CASSIETGGWGNQPQHF TGTGCCAGTAGTATAGAGACAGGGGGCTGGGGCAATCAGCCCCAGCATTTT
NA TRBJ2-7 TRBV27 NA CASSLSSSGSAYEQYF TGTGCCAGCAGTTTAAGTTCCAGCGGTTCTGCCTACGAGCAGTACTTC
NA TRBJ2-1 TRBV14 NA CASSSDYLRAGLDEQFF TGTGCCAGCAGCTCGGACTACCTCCGGGCCGGCTTGGATGAGCAGTTCTTC
NA TRBJ1-2 TRBV11-2 NA CASSTRTARGDYGYTF TGTGCCAGCAGCACCCGGACAGCCCGAGGGGACTATGGCTACACCTTC
NA TRBJ2-2 TRBV18 NA CASSPLGQVNTGELFF TGTGCCAGCTCACCATTAGGCCAGGTGAACACCGGGGAGCTGTTTTTT
once TRBJ2-5 TRBV14 NA CASSQVVAGTQYF TGTGCCAGCAGCCAAGTCGTGGCAGGGACCCAGTACTTC
NA TRBJ2-2 TRBV9 NA CASSPRQANTGELFF TGTGCCAGCAGCCCCCGACAGGCGAACACCGGGGAGCTGTTTTTT
NA TRBJ2-3 TRBV27 NA CASSLRTGHRTDTQYF TGTGCCAGCAGTTTACGCACTGGTCATCGCACAGATACGCAGTATTTT
NA TRBJ1-6 TRBV6-6 NA CASSYLDSPLHF TGTGCCAGCAGTTACCTCGATTCACCCCTCCACTTT
once TRBJ2-7 TRBV12-2 NA CASRLVDRVGYEQYF TGTGCAAGTCGCTTAGTGGACAGGGTTGGCTACGAGCAGTACTTC
NA TRBJ1-6 TRBV2 NA CASRGQYNSPLHF TGTGCCAGCAGGGGACAATATAATTCACCCCTCCACTTT
NA TRBJ2-3 TRBV9 TRBD2 CASSVAGTSGSTDTQYF TGTGCCAGCAGCGTAGCAGGGACTAGCGGGAGCACAGATACGCAGTATTTT
few TRBJ1-3 TRBV5-1 NA CASRPQASSGNTIYF TGCGCCAGCAGACCGCAGGCGAGCTCTGGAAACACCATATATTTT
NA TRBJ2-2 TRBV7-2 TRBD2 CASSLAGGVTGELFF TGTGCCAGCAGCTTAGCCGGGGGGGTCACCGGGGAGCTGTTTTTT
NA TRBJ2-3 TRBV3-1/TRBV3-2 TRBD2 CASSHLADTDTQYF TGTGCCAGCAGCCATCTAGCGGACACAGATACGCAGTATTTT